The source of this T cell receptor beta chain is a study of blood T cell repertoires in COVID-19. Trimming took 5 bases from V and 3 from J, leaving 12 bases between them. The CDR3 contains 14 residues. The germline V gene encodes CDR1 SGHTA and CDR2 FQGNSA. Study processing details: The authors estimated nucleated cell counts from reference gene primer amplification. TCRdb's table, derived via immunoSEQ multiplex PCR, lists solely in-frame clones and lacks some. V, J and clone size are taken as reported in that table, and D and trimming were inferred from the DNA itself. The table lists around 130,000 clones, roughly 84% of them singletons.

Specimen: peripheral blood. This clonotype was obtained from a woman older than 75 with acute or convalescent COVID-19. This rearrangement joins TRBV7-2 to TRBJ2-3, with a weak D call TRBD1 (6 bases). The CDR3 coding sequence is TGTGCCAGCAGCCTCCTAGGGACAACAGATACGCAGTATTTT. Protein sequence: CASSLLGTTDTQYF.